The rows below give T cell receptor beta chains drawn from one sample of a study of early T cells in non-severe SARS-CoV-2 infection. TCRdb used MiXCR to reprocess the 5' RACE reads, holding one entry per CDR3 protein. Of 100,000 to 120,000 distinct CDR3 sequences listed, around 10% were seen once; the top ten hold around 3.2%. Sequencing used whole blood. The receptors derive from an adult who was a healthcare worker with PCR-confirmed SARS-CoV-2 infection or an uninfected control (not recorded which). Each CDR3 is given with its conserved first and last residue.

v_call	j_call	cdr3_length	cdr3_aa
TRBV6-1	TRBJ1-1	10	CAIQLKEALF
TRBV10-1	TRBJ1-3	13	CASSATAGNTIYF
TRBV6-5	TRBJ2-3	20	CASSYSVRLAGGRGTDTQYF
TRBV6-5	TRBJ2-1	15	CASSPQVSMINEQFF
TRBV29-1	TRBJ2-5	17	CSVEGGLGRVHQETQYF
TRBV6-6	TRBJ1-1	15	CASRGRTGPLTEAFF
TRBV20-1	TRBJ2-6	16	CSARDPSGTGANVLTF
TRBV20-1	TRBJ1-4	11	CSAMVGEKLFF
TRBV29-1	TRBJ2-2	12	CSAGQGAGELFF
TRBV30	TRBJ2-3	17	CAWRRLRGGLSTDTQYF
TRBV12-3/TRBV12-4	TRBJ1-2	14	CASSLDDGLYGYTF
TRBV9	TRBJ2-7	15	CASSVAGGRSDEQYF
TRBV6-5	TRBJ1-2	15	CASMGGLGTGSGYTF
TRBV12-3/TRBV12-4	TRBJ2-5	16	CASSLSRPGSGETQYF
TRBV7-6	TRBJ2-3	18	CASSLGAGGSQRSDTQYF
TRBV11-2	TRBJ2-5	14	CASSWSYRDSPQYF
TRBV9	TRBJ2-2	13	CASSEDGTGELFF
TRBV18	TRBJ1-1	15	CASSDREGMNTEAFF
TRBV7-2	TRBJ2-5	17	CASSGPLGTEAQETQYF
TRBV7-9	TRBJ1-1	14	CASSPVGANTEAFF
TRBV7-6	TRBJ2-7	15	CASSLASGLSEEQYF
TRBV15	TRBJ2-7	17	CATSRGSRAGSSYEQYF
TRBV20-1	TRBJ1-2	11	CSSEVLEGYTF
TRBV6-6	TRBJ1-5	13	CASSYPVGQPQHF
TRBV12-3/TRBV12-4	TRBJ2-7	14	CASRQTGVTYEQYF
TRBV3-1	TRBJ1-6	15	CASSQGQFYNSPLHF
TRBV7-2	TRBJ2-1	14	CASSITAPGNEQFF
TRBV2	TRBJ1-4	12	CASREDKRKLFF
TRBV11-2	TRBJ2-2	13	CASSLRDPGELFF
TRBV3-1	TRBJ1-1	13	CASSQGGGTEAFF